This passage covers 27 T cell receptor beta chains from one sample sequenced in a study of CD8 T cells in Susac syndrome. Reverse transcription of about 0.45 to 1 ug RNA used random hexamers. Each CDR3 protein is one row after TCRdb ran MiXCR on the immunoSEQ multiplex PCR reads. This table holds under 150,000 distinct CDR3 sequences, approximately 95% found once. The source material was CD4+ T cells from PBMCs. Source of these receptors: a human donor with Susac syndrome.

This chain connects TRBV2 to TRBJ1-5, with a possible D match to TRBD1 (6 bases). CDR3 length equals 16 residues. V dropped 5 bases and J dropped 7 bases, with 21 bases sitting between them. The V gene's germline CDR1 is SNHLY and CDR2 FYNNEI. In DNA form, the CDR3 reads TGTGCCAGCAGTTCCTTACAACAGGGCCTCGGGCAGCCCCAGCATTTT. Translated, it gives CASSSLQQGLGQPQHF.

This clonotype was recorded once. The CDR3 sequence: CASSEGGLASETQYF. The DNA of the CDR3 is TGTGCCAGCAGTGAGGGGGGACTAGCTTCAGAGACCCAGTACTTC. V usage is TRBV2 and J usage is TRBJ2-5; TRBD2 agrees at 9 bases. J was trimmed by 4 bases and V by 3 bases; bases with no gene match: 6. The CDR3 totals 15 residues. Germline V gene data show CDR1 as SNHLY and CDR2 as FYNNEI. Full variable domain (outside the CDR3, taken from reference TRBV2 and TRBJ2-5): EPEVTQTPSHQVTQMGQEVILRCVPISNHLYFYWYRQILGQKVEFLVSFYNNEISEKSEIFDDQFSVERPDGSNFTLKIRSTKLEDSAMYFCASSEGGLASETQYFGPGTRLLVL.

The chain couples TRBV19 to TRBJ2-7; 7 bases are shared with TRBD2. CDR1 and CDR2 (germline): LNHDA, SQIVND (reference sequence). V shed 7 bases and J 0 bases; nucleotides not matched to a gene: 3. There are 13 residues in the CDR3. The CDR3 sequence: CASMKRGSYEQYF. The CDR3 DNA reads TGTGCCAGTATGAAGCGGGGCTCCTACGAGCAGTACTTC.

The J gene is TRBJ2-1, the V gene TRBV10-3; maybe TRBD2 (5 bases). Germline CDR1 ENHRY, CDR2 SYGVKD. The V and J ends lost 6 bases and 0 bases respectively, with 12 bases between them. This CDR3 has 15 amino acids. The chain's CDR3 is CAIRDLASSYNEQFF. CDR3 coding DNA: TGTGCCATCAGGGACTTGGCGAGCTCCTACAATGAGCAGTTCTTC.

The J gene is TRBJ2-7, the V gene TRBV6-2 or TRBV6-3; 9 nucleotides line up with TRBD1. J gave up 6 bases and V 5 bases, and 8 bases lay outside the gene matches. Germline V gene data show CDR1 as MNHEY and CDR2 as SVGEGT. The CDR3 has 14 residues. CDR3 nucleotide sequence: TGTGCCAGCAGTGACCCCGGGACAGGGACCGAGCAGTACTTC. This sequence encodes CASSDPGTGTEQYF.

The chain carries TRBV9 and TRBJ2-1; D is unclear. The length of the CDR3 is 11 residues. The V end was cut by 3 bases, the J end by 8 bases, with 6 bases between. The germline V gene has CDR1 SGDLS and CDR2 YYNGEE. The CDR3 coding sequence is TGTGCCAGCAGCGCCTTCGATGAGCAGTTCTTC. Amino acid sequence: CASSAFDEQFF.

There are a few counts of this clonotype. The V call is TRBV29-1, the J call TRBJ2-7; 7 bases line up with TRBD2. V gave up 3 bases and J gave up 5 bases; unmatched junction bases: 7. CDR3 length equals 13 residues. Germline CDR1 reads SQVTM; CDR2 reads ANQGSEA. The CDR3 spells CSVEWGLSDEQYF. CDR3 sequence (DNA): TGCAGCGTTGAGTGGGGACTATCGGACGAGCAGTACTTC.

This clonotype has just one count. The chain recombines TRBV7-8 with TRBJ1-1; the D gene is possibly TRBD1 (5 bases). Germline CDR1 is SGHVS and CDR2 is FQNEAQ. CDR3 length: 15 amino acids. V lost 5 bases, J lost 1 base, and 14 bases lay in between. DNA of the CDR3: TGTGCCAGCAGCACGCCGGGACGCCCGAACACTGAAGCTTTCTTT. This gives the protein CASSTPGRPNTEAFF.

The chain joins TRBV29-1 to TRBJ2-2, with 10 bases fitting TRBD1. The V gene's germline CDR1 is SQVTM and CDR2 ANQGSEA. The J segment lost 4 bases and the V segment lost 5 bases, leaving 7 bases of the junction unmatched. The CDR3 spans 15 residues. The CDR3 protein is CSVTTGTGVTGELFF. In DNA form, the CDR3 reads TGCAGCGTTACGACCGGGACAGGGGTCACCGGGGAGCTGTTTTTT.

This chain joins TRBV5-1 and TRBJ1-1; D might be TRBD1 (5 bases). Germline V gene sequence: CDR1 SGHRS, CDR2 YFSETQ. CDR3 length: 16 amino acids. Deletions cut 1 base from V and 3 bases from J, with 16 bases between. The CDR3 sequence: CASSLLRGPRDTEAFF. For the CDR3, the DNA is TGCGCCAGCAGCTTGTTACGGGGCCCAAGGGACACTGAAGCTTTCTTT.

CDR3 loop: CASSFDTLGSTDTQYF. The CDR3 DNA sequence: TGTGCCAGCAGTTTTGATACTTTGGGGAGCACAGATACGCAGTATTTT. This sequence joins TRBV12-3 or TRBV12-4 and TRBJ2-3; D is uncertain. The CDR3 contains 16 residues. The ends were cut back, 3 bases at V and 0 bases at J, with 13 bases in the middle.

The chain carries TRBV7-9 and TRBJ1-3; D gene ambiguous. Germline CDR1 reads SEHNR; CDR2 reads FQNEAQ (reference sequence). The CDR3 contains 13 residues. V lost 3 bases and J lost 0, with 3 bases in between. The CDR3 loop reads CASSLSSGNTIYF. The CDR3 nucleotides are TGTGCCAGCAGCTTGTCCTCTGGAAACACCATATATTTT.

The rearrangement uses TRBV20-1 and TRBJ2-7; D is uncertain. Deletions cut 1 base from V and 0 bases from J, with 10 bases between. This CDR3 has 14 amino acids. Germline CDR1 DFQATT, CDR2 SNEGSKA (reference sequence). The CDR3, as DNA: TGCAGTGCTAGAGTAGATTTAAGCTCCTACGAGCAGTACTTC. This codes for CSARVDLSSYEQYF.

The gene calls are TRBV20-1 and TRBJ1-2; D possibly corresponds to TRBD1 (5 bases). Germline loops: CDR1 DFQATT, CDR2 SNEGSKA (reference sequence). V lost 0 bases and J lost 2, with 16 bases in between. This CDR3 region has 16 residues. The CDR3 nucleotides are TGCAGTGCTAGAGATCGGGGGGTGGCCTCGAACTATGGCTACACCTTC. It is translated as CSARDRGVASNYGYTF.

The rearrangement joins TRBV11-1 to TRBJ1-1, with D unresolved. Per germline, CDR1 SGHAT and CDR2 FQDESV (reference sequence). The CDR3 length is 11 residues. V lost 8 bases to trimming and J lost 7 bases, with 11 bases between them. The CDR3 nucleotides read TGTGCCAGCCGCGAACGGCGTGAAGCTTTCTTT. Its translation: CASRERREAFF.

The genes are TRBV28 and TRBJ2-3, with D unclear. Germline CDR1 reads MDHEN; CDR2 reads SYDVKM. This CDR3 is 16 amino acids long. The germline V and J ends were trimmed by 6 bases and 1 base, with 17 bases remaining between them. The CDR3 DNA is TGTGCCAGCAGCTCCTTTAGTGGAAGGGGCACAGATACGCAGTATTTT. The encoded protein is CASSSFSGRGTDTQYF.

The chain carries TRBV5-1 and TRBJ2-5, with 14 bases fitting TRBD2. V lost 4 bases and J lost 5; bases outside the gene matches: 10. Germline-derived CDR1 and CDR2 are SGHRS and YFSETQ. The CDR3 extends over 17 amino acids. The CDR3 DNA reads TGCGCCAGCAGCCCTAGGACTAGCGGGGGGCCTGCGGAGACCCAGTACTTC. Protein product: CASSPRTSGGPAETQYF.

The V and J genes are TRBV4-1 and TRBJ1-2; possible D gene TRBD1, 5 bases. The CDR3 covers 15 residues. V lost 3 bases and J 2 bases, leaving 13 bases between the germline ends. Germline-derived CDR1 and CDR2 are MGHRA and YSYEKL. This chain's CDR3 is CASSHVGQGNYGYTF. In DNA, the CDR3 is TGCGCCAGCAGCCATGTCGGACAAGGAAACTATGGCTACACCTTC.

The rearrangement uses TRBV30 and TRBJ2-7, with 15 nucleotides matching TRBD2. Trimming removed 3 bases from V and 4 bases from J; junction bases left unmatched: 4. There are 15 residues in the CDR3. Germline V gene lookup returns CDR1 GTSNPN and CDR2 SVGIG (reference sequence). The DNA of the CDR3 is TGTGCCTGGAGGGGACTAGCGGGAGGAAGGTACGAGCAGTACTTC. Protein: CAWRGLAGGRYEQYF.

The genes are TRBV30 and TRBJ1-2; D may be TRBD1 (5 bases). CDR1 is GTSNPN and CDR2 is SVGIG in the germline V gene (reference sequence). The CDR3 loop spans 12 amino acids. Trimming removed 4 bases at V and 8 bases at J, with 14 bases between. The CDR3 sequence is CAWTGTAVGYTF. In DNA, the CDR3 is TGTGCCTGGACCGGGACCGCCGTAGGCTACACCTTC.

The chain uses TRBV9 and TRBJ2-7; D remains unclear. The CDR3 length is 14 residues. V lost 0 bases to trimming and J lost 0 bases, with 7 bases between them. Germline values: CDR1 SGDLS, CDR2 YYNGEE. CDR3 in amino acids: CASSVGSSSYEQYF. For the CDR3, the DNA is TGTGCCAGCAGCGTAGGATCTAGCTCCTACGAGCAGTACTTC.

CDR3 amino acids: CASSLFPYEQYF. The CDR3 DNA follows: TGTGCCAGCAGCTTATTCCCCTACGAGCAGTACTTC. V is TRBV7-2 and J is TRBJ2-7; D is unresolved. Trimming left V 2 bases short and J 2 bases short, with 4 bases between. From germline, CDR1 is SGHTA and CDR2 FQGNSA. This CDR3 spans 12 amino acids.

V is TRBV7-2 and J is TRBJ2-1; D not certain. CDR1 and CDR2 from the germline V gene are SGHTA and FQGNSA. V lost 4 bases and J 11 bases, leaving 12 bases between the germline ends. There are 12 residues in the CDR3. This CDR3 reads CASSSVGPKQFF. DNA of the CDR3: TGTGCCAGCAGCTCCGTAGGTCCGAAGCAGTTCTTC.

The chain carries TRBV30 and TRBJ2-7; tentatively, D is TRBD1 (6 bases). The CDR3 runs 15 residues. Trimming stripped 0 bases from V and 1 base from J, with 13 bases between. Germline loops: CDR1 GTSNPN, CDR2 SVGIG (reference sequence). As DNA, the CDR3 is TGTGCCTGGAGTGTAGGGGGATCCCTTTCCTACGAGCAGTACTTC. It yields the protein CAWSVGGSLSYEQYF.

The CDR3, as DNA: TGTGCCACCAAGACACGGGGGGTTAACACCGGGGAGCTGTTTTTT. This gives the protein CATKTRGVNTGELFF. This sequence joins TRBV19 and TRBJ2-2, with 7 bases aligning to TRBD2. V dropped 10 bases and J dropped 2; count of bases not matched to a gene: 10. Germline CDR1 and CDR2: LNHDA and SQIVND (reference sequence). The CDR3 length is 15 residues.

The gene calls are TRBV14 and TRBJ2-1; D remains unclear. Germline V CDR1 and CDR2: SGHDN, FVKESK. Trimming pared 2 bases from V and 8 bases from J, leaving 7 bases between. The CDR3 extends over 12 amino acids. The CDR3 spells CASSQSDYEQFF. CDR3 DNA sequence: TGTGCCAGCAGCCAAAGTGACTATGAGCAGTTCTTC.

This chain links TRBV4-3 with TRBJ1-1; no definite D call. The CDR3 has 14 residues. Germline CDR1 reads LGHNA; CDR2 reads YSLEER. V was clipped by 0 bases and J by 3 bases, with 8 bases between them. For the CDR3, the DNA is TGCGCCAGCAGCCAAGATCGAAGGTACACTGAAGCTTTCTTT. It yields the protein CASSQDRRYTEAFF.